Reported below is one TCR beta chain. Its antigen is not identified. The data were taken from a study of CXCR3-negative and CXCR3-positive naive CD8 T cells. Via 5' RACE with UMI labels, TRB cDNA libraries were prepared. After re-calling the 5' RACE reads, TCRdb lists one entry per CDR3 protein, DNA absent. The table gives 150,000 to 170,000 distinct CDR3 sequences; the top ten clones make up 0.45% to 0.6% of it. Study-wide findings and caveats: Naive subsets expressed similar surface CD5; TRB CDR3 features served to infer TCR strength. Comparison of naive cells showed more hydrophobic TRB CDR3s in CXCR3-positive than in CXCR3-negative naive cells.

Germline V lookup: CDR1 SGHDT, CDR2 YYEEEE. There are 14 residues in the CDR3. The sequence derives from a human donor in good health. Some clones in this sample may be carry-over from other donors' samples. Sample: naive CXCR3+ CD8+ T cells from blood. As to subset: CD45RO-CCR7+CD27+CD95- naive CD8+ T cells expressing CXCR3 (TNR3+). The chain has TRBV5-6 and TRBJ2-3. CDR3 sequence: CASSLESVDYTQYF. Based on the CDR3 plus reference TRBV5-6 and TRBJ2-3, the full variable domain is DAGVTQSPTHLIKTRGQQVTLRCSPKSGHDTVSWYQQALGQGPQFIFQYYEEEERQRGNFPDRFSGHQFPNYSSELNVNALLLGDSALYLCASSLESVDYTQYFGPGTRLTVL.